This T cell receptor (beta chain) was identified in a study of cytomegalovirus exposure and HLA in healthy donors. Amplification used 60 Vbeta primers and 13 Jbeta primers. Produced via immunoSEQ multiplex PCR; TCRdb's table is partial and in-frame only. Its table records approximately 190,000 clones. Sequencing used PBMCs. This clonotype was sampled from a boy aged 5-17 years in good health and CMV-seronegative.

CDR3 residues: CAVKKTGFGANVLTF. The CDR3, as DNA: TGTGCCGTAAAAAAGACAGGGTTTGGGGCCAACGTCCTGACTTTC. The chain combines TRBV19 with TRBJ2-6, with 7 bases lining up with TRBD1. Germline loops: CDR1 LNHDA, CDR2 SQIVND (reference sequence). V lost 11 bases and J lost 3; bases outside the gene matches: 10. The CDR3 sequence is 15 residues long.